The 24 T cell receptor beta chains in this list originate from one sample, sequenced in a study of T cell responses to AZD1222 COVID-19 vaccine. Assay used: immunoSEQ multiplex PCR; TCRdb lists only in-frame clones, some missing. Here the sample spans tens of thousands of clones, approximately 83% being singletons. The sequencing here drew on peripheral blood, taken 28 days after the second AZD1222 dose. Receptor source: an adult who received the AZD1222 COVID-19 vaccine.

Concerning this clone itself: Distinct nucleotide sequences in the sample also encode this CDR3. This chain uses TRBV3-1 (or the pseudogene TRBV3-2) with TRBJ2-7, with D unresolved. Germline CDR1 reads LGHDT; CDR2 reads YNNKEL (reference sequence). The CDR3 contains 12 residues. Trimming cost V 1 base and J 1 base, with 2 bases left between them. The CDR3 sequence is CASSQVSYEQYF. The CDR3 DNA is TGTGCCAGCAGCCAAGTATCCTACGAGCAGTACTTC.

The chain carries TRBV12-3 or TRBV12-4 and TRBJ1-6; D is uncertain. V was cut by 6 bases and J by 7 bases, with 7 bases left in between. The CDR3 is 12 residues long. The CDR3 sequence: CASRTGNSPLHF. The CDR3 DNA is TGTGCCAGCAGGACGGGGAATTCACCCCTCCACTTT.

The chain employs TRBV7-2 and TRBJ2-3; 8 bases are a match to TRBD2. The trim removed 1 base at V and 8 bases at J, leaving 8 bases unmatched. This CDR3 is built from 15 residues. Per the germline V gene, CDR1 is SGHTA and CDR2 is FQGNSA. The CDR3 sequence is CASSLGDGGAGTQYF. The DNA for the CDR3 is TGTGCCAGCAGCTTAGGGGACGGGGGGGCAGGTACGCAGTATTTT.

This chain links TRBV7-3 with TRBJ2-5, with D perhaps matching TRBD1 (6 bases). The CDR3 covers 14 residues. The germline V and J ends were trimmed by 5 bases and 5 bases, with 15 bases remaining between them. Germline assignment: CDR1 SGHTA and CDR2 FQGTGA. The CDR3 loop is CASSPTGRRETQYF. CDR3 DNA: TGTGCCAGCAGCCCCACAGGGCGGCGGGAGACCCAGTACTTC.

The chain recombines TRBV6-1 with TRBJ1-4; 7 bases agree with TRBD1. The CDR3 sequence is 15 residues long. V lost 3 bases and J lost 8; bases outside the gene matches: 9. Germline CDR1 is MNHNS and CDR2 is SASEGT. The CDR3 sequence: CASSETGTVYEKLFF. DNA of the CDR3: TGTGCCAGCAGTGAGACCGGGACAGTTTACGAAAAACTGTTTTTT.

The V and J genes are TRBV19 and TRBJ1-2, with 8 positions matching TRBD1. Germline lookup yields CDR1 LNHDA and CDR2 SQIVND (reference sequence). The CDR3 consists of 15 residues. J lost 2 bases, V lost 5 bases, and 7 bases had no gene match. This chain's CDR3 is CASSPQAGGNYGYTF. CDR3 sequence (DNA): TGTGCCAGTAGTCCCCAGGCAGGGGGCAACTATGGCTACACCTTC. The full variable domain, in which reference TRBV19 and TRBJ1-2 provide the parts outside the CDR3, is DGGITQSPKYLFRKEGQNVTLSCEQNLNHDAMYWYRQDPGQGLRLIYYSQIVNDFQKGDIAEGYSVSREKKESFPLTVTSAQKNPTAFYLCASSPQAGGNYGYTFGSGTRLTVV.

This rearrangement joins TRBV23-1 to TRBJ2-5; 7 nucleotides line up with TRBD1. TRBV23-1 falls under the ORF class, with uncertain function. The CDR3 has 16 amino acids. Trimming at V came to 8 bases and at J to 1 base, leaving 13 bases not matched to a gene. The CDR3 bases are TGCGCCAGCCCAAAAGACCGGGACAGAGTCCAAGAGACCCAGTACTTC. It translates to CASPKDRDRVQETQYF.

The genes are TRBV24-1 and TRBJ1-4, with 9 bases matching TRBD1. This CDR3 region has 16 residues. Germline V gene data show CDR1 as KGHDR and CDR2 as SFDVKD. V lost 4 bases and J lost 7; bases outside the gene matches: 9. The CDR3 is CATSDPTGGASEKLFF. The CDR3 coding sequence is TGTGCCACCAGTGACCCTACAGGGGGCGCATCTGAAAAACTGTTTTTT.

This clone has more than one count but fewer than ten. The chain's CDR3 is CATRGGNRVLKKLFF. CDR3 coding DNA: TGTGCCACAAGAGGGGGAAACAGGGTCCTGAAAAAACTGTTTTTT. The V call is TRBV6-5, the J call TRBJ1-4, with D possibly being TRBD1 (6 bases). This CDR3 is 15 amino acids long. Germline V gene lookup returns CDR1 MNHEY and CDR2 SVGAGI. Trimming cost V 10 bases and J 9 bases, with 24 bases left between them.

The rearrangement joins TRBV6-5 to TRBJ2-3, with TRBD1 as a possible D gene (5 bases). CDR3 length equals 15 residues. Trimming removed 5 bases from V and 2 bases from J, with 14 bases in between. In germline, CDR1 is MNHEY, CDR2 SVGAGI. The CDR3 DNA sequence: TGTGCCAGCAGTAGCAACAGGCGATACACAGATACGCAGTATTTT. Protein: CASSSNRRYTDTQYF.

CDR3 sequence reads: CASRPGQGAREQFF. As DNA, the CDR3 is TGTGCCAGCCGTCCGGGACAGGGGGCGAGGGAGCAGTTCTTC. This sequence joins TRBV2 and TRBJ2-1; TRBD1 matches at 12 bases. The germline V gene encodes CDR1 SNHLY and CDR2 FYNNEI. The CDR3 sequence is 14 residues long. The V segment lost 8 bases and the J segment 10 bases; nucleotides outside the gene matches: 9.

CDR3 in amino acids: CASSPVGYNEQFF. For the CDR3, the DNA is TGTGCCAGCTCACCAGTCGGTTACAATGAGCAGTTCTTC. The genes are TRBV18 and TRBJ2-1; no definite D call. The V end lost 2 bases, the J end lost 4 bases, and 6 bases lay between the germline ends. There are 13 residues in the CDR3. In germline, CDR1 is KGHSH, CDR2 LQKENI. The entire variable domain, with the rest obtained from reference TRBV18 and TRBJ2-1, is as follows: NAGVMQNPRHLVRRRGQEARLRCSPMKGHSHVYWYRQLPEEGLKFMVYLQKENIIDESGMPKERFSAEFPKEGPSILRIQQVVRGDSAAYFCASSPVGYNEQFFGPGTRLTVL.

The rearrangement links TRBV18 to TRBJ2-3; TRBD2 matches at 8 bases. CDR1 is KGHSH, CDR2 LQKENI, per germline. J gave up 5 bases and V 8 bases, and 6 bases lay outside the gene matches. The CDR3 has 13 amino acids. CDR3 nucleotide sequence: TGTGCCAGCGAATTAAGCGGGGGAGATACGCAGTATTTT. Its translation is CASELSGGDTQYF.

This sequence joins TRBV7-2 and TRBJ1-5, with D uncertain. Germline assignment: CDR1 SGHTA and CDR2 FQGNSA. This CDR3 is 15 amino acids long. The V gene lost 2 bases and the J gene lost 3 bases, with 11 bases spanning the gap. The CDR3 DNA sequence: TGTGCCAGCAGCTTATCGGCCGCGCTCAATCAGCCCCAGCATTTT. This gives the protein CASSLSAALNQPQHF. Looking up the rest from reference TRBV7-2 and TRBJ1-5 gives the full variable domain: GAGVSQSPSNKVTEKGKDVELRCDPISGHTALYWYRQSLGQGLEFLIYFQGNSAPDKSGLPSDRFSAERTGGSVSTLTIQRTQQEDSAVYLCASSLSAALNQPQHFGDGTRLSIL.

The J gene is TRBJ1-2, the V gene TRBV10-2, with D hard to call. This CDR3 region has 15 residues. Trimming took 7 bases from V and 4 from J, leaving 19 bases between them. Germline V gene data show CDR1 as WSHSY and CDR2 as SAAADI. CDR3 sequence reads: CASNPGQAASYGYTF. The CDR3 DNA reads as TGCGCCAGCAATCCAGGCCAAGCCGCGAGCTATGGCTACACCTTC.

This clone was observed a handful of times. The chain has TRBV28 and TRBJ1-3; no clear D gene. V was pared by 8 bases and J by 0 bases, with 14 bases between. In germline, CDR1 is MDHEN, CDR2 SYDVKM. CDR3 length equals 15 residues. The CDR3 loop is CASLGRLSSGNTIYF. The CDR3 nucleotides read TGTGCCAGCCTCGGACGGCTGAGCTCTGGAAACACCATATATTTT. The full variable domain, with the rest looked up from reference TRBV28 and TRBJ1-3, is DVKVTQSSRYLVKRTGEKVFLECVQDMDHENMFWYRQDPGLGLRLIYFSYDVKMKEKGDIPEGYSVSREKKERFSLILESASTNQTSMYLCASLGRLSSGNTIYFGEGSWLTVV.

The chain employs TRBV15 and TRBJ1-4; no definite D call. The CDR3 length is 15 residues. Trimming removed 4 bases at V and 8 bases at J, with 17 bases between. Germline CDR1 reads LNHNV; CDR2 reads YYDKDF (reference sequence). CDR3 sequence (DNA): TGTGCCACCAGCAAGGTTGAGGGAATTAGGGAAAAACTGTTTTTT. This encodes CATSKVEGIREKLFF.

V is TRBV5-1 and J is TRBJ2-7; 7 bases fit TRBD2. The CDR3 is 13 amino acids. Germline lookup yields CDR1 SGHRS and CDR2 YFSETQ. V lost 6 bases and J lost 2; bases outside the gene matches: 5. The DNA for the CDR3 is TGCGCCAGCACCCGGGACTACCCCTACGAGCAGTACTTC. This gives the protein CASTRDYPYEQYF. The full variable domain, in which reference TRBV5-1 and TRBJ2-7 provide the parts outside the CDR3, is KAGVTQTPRYLIKTRGQQVTLSCSPISGHRSVSWYQQTPGQGLQFLFEYFSETQRNKGNFPGRFSGRQFSNSRSEMNVSTLELGDSALYLCASTRDYPYEQYFGPGTRLTVT.

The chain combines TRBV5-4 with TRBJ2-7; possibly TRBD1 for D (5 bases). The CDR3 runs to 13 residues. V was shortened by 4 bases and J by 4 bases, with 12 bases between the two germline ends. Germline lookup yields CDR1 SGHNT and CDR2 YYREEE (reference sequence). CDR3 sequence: CASSHPDKYEQYF. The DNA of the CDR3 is TGTGCCAGCAGCCACCCGGACAAGTACGAGCAGTACTTC. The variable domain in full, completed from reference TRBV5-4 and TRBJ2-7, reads ETGVTQSPTHLIKTRGQQVTLRCSSQSGHNTVSWYQQALGQGPQFIFQYYREEENGRGNFPPRFSGLQFPNYSSELNVNALELDDSALYLCASSHPDKYEQYFGPGTRLTVT.

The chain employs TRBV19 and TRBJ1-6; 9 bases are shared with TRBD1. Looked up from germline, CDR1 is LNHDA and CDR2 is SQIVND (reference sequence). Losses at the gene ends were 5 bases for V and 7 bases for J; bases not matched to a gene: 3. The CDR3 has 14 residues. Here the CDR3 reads CASSATGGNSPLHF. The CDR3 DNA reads TGTGCCAGTAGTGCGACAGGGGGAAATTCACCCCTCCACTTT.

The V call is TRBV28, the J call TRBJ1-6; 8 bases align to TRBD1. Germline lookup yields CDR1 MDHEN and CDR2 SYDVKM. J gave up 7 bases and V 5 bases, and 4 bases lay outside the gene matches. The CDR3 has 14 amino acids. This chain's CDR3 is CASSLRTGNSPLHF. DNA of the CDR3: TGTGCCAGCAGTCTCCGGACAGGGAATTCACCCCTCCACTTT.

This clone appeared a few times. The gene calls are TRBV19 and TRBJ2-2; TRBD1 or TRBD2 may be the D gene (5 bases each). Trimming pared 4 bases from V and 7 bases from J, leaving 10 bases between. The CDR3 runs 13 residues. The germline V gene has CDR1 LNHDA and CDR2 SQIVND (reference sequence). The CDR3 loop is CASSTRGGGELFF. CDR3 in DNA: TGTGCCAGTAGTACGAGGGGCGGCGGGGAGCTGTTTTTT.

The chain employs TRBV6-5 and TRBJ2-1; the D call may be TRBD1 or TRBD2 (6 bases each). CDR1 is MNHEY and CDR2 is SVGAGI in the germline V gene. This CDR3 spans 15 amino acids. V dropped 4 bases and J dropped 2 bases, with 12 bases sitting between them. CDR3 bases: TGTGCCAGCAGTTCAGAGGGGGGAACCTACAATGAGCAGTTCTTC. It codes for CASSSEGGTYNEQFF.

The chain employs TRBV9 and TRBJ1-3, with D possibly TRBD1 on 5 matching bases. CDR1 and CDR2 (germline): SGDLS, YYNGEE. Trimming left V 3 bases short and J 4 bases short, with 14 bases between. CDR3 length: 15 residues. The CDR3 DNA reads TGTGCCAGCAGCGCCCCGCCGGGGCGAGGAAACACCATATATTTT. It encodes CASSAPPGRGNTIYF. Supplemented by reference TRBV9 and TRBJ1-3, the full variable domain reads DSGVTQTPKHLITATGQRVTLRCSPRSGDLSVYWYQQSLDQGLQFLIQYYNGEERAKGNILERFSAQQFPDLHSELNLSSLELGDSALYFCASSAPPGRGNTIYFGEGSWLTVV.